This T cell receptor (beta chain) was retrieved from a study of T cells expressing NK-cell markers. One entry per CDR3 protein, without DNA, is what TCRdb gives after re-calling the 5' RACE reads. The ten most abundant clones cover around 3.3% of a sample with about 550,000 distinct CDR3 sequences. This clonotype was sampled from a man between 18 and 29 years old in good health. The sequenced sample was blood T cells: a sorted CD56 or NKG2C T cell subset, CD4+ or CD8+ T cells, or bulk PBMC T cells (not recorded which).

CDR3 sequence reads: CASSSQTETYEQYF. The chain has TRBV7-2 and TRBJ2-7; no DNA is available, so the TRBD1 call from TCRdb remains unchecked. The germline V gene encodes CDR1 SGHTA and CDR2 FQGNSA. This CDR3 has 14 residues.